These 23 T cell receptor beta chains came from one sample sequenced in a study of shared clonotypes between healthy human individuals. Using immunoSEQ multiplex PCR, the repertoire was profiled, and TCRdb retains in-frame clones only, with some absent. Of 2 million to 3 million clones in the sample, over 85% were seen once. Specimen: naive CD4+ T cells from PBMCs. Indicated subset: CD45RA+ positively selected. The receptors were gathered from a man between 18 and 35 years old in good health. Some clones in this sample may be carry-over from other donors' samples.

V is TRBV5-1 and J is TRBJ1-1; D is possibly TRBD1 (6 bases). Deletions cut 0 bases from V and 3 bases from J, with 9 bases between. Germline assignment: CDR1 SGHRS and CDR2 YFSETQ. The CDR3 contains 14 residues. As DNA, the CDR3 is TGCGCCAGCAGCTTGGGGGACACGGACACTGAAGCTTTCTTT. Translated: CASSLGDTDTEAFF.

CDR3 nucleotide sequence: TGTGCCAGCAGCTTAGCGTCAGGGGGCCATGGAGAGACCCAGTACTTC. Encoded protein: CASSLASGGHGETQYF. This chain joins TRBV7-7 and TRBJ2-5; 8 bases line up with TRBD1. The trim removed 0 bases at V and 4 bases at J, leaving 7 bases unmatched. CDR1 is SSHAT and CDR2 is FNYEAQ in the germline V gene (reference sequence). This CDR3 has 16 amino acids.

The chain combines TRBV13 with TRBJ1-1, with D uncertain. Trimming pared 6 bases from V and 0 bases from J, leaving 11 bases between. Germline CDR1 and CDR2: PRHDT and FYEKMQ (reference sequence). There are 14 residues in the CDR3. CDR3 region: CASSSQRLNTEAFF. CDR3 nucleotide sequence: TGTGCCAGCAGTTCGCAGCGCCTGAACACTGAAGCTTTCTTT.

The chain combines TRBV18 with TRBJ2-5; D is uncertain. This CDR3 comprises 15 residues. Trimming stripped 3 bases from V and 0 bases from J, with 11 bases between. Germline-derived CDR1 and CDR2 are KGHSH and LQKENI. The chain's CDR3 is CASSPRNRDQETQYF. The CDR3, as DNA: TGTGCCAGCTCACCTAGGAACAGAGACCAAGAGACCCAGTACTTC.

V usage is TRBV12-1 and J usage is TRBJ2-7; the D call in the table, TRBD2, was not verified against the DNA. TRBV12-1 is reported as a pseudogene. This CDR3 has 14 amino acids. In DNA, the CDR3 is TGTGCCAGCAGCCTGCGGGAGAGGAGCTACGAGCAGTACTTC. The encoded protein is CASSLRERSYEQYF.

The rearrangement links TRBV7-9 to TRBJ1-4, with TRBD1 matching 9 bases. The CDR3 is 15 amino acids. The V segment lost 7 bases and the J segment 4 bases; nucleotides outside the gene matches: 7. In germline, CDR1 is SEHNR, CDR2 FQNEAQ (reference sequence). The CDR3 DNA sequence: TGTGCCAGCAACTTGGGACAGGGTGTTAATGAAAAACTGTTTTTT. Translating it yields CASNLGQGVNEKLFF.

The sample holds a few counts of this clone. The chain combines TRBV5-1 with TRBJ1-1; no clear D. Germline CDR1 reads SGHRS; CDR2 reads YFSETQ. Trimming shortened V by 0 bases and J by 3 bases, and 18 bases separated the two germline ends. This CDR3 region has 17 residues. The CDR3 is CASSLGATDFGDTEAFF. The CDR3 DNA is TGCGCCAGCAGCTTGGGGGCGACTGATTTTGGAGACACTGAAGCTTTCTTT. Full variable domain (rest looked up from reference TRBV5-1 and TRBJ1-1): KAGVTQTPRYLIKTRGQQVTLSCSPISGHRSVSWYQQTPGQGLQFLFEYFSETQRNKGNFPGRFSGRQFSNSRSEMNVSTLELGDSALYLCASSLGATDFGDTEAFFGQGTRLTVV.

The J gene is TRBJ2-7, the V gene TRBV25-1; 7 bases map to TRBD1. J was trimmed by 2 bases and V by 3 bases; bases with no gene match: 7. CDR3 length: 15 amino acids. Germline CDR1 reads MGHDK; CDR2 reads SYGVNS. CDR3 sequence (DNA): TGTGCCAGCAGTGACTCGGGACAGCCCCCCTACGAGCAGTACTTC. This translates into CASSDSGQPPYEQYF.

This clone showed up just once. DNA for the CDR3: TGCGCCAGCAGCTTCATGGGCAGGGACACTGCCGGGGAGCTGTTTTTT. Its protein is CASSFMGRDTAGELFF. The chain is built from TRBV5-1 and TRBJ2-2; TRBD1 is a possible D gene (6 bases). This CDR3 contains 16 residues. V lost 2 bases to trimming and J lost 6 bases, with 17 bases between them. Germline CDR1 is SGHRS and CDR2 is YFSETQ.

This clone came up many times. The J gene is TRBJ2-7, the V gene TRBV27; 9 bases are a match to TRBD1. This CDR3 has 14 amino acids. Per germline, CDR1 MNHEY and CDR2 SMNVEV (reference sequence). V trimming: 6 bases; J trimming: 2 bases; junction bases outside the gene matches: 5. In nucleotides, the CDR3 is TGTGCCAGCAGGTGGGGACAGGGTCCCTACGAGCAGTACTTC. Its protein product is CASRWGQGPYEQYF.

The chain joins TRBV5-6 to TRBJ1-6, with D unclear. The CDR3 sequence is 14 residues long. V lost 2 bases and J 9 bases, leaving 12 bases between the germline ends. Germline CDR1 SGHDT, CDR2 YYEEEE. The CDR3 bases are TGTGCCAGCAGCTTACGTCAACGGGTTTCACCCCTCCACTTT. Amino acids: CASSLRQRVSPLHF.

The chain has TRBV25-1 and TRBJ2-3; tentative D call: TRBD1 (6 bases). V lost 2 bases, J lost 6 bases, and 12 bases lay in between. CDR1 and CDR2 (germline): MGHDK, SYGVNS. The CDR3 covers 14 residues. DNA of the CDR3: TGTGCCAGCAGTGAAGTGCAGGGGAGCGATACGCAGTATTTT. Protein: CASSEVQGSDTQYF. The full variable domain, completed using reference TRBV25-1 and TRBJ2-3, is EADIYQTPRYLVIGTGKKITLECSQTMGHDKMYWYQQDPGMELHLIHYSYGVNSTEKGDLSSESTVSRIRTEHFPLTLESARPSHTSQYLCASSEVQGSDTQYFGPGTRLTVL.

The chain joins TRBV10-3 to TRBJ1-5; 7 positions match TRBD1. V trimming: 4 bases; J trimming: 0 bases; junction bases outside the gene matches: 9. The CDR3 covers 17 residues. CDR1 and CDR2 from the germline V gene are ENHRY and SYGVKD. The CDR3 loop is CAISARTGAYSNQPQHF. The CDR3 DNA follows: TGTGCCATCAGTGCCCGGACAGGCGCTTATAGCAATCAGCCCCAGCATTTT.

This clone was recorded once. This sequence joins TRBV14 and TRBJ1-1, with a possible D match to TRBD1 (5 bases). The CDR3 totals 20 residues. The germline V gene encodes CDR1 SGHDN and CDR2 FVKESK. V lost 0 bases, J lost 0 bases, and 23 bases lay in between. CDR3 DNA sequence: TGTGCCAGCAGCCAAGATCAAGGTACTATAGCGGGGCTTGTGAACACTGAAGCTTTCTTT. Translation gives CASSQDQGTIAGLVNTEAFF. The variable domain in full, with the rest retrieved from reference TRBV14 and TRBJ1-1, is EAGVTQFPSHSVIEKGQTVTLRCDPISGHDNLYWYRRVMGKEIKFLLHFVKESKQDESGMPNNRFLAERTGGTYSTLKVQPAELEDSGVYFCASSQDQGTIAGLVNTEAFFGQGTRLTVV.

Written as DNA, the CDR3 is TGTGCCAGCAGCCGTGTCCTTACAGGGGAAGTTCGCACTGAAGCTTTCTTT. Translating it yields CASSRVLTGEVRTEAFF. The chain employs TRBV28 and TRBJ1-1; 7 bases fit TRBD1. The CDR3 has 17 residues. Germline V gene data show CDR1 as MDHEN and CDR2 as SYDVKM. J gave up 4 bases and V 6 bases, and 17 bases lay outside the gene matches.

This chain joins TRBV9 and TRBJ2-7; 9 bases line up with TRBD2. Germline V gives CDR1 SGDLS, CDR2 YYNGEE. Trimming cost V 1 base and J 2 bases; bases outside gene matches: 7. This CDR3 region has 16 residues. The DNA of the CDR3 is TGTGCCAGCAGCGTACGAGCGACTAGCGGACCCTACGAGCAGTACTTC. Translation: CASSVRATSGPYEQYF.

The chain recombines TRBV5-8 with TRBJ2-5, with TRBD2 matching over 10 bases. With 0 bases clipped from V and 1 base from J, the junction kept 9 bases outside the gene matches. Germline-derived CDR1 and CDR2 are SGHTS and YDEGEE. The CDR3 spans 18 residues. This chain's CDR3 is CASSLVLAGTPTQETQYF. CDR3 nucleotide sequence: TGTGCCAGCAGCTTGGTACTAGCGGGAACCCCTACCCAAGAGACCCAGTACTTC.

The chain combines TRBV29-1 with TRBJ1-2, with D possibly matching TRBD1 (5 bases). Germline lookup yields CDR1 SQVTM and CDR2 ANQGSEA. The CDR3 contains 13 residues. The V end was cut by 6 bases, the J end by 4 bases, with 15 bases between. The CDR3: CSVSVGGGYGYTF. The CDR3 region has the DNA TGCAGCGTCAGTGTCGGGGGTGGCTATGGCTACACCTTC.

V is TRBV9 and J is TRBJ1-1; possibly TRBD1 for D (6 bases). With 4 bases removed from V and 0 bases from J, the gap between germline ends came to 10 bases. This CDR3 is built from 14 residues. Germline-derived CDR1 and CDR2 are SGDLS and YYNGEE. DNA for the CDR3: TGTGCCAGCAGCAGGGACACCTTGAACACTGAAGCTTTCTTT. This encodes CASSRDTLNTEAFF.

The chain has TRBV9 and TRBJ2-3; D remains ambiguous. The CDR3 spans 12 residues. Germline loops: CDR1 SGDLS, CDR2 YYNGEE. Trimming took 4 bases from V and 9 from J, leaving 12 bases between them. The CDR3 region is CASSRSSGTQYF. CDR3 DNA: TGTGCCAGCAGCCGGAGCTCCGGGACGCAGTATTTT.

V gene TRBV5-5 combines with J gene TRBJ1-5; unclear D gene. V lost 0 bases, J lost 7 bases, and 14 bases lay in between. The CDR3 runs 15 residues. CDR1 SGHKS and CDR2 YYEKEE come from the germline V gene (reference sequence). The CDR3 loop reads CASSLVAGREQPQHF. The CDR3 nucleotides are TGTGCCAGCAGCTTGGTGGCCGGGAGGGAACAGCCCCAGCATTTT.

This clone was found once. This sequence joins TRBV27 and TRBJ2-1, with 10 bases aligning to TRBD2. The J segment lost 12 bases and the V segment lost 6 bases, leaving 8 bases of the junction unmatched. Germline V gene data show CDR1 as MNHEY and CDR2 as SMNVEV (reference sequence). CDR3 length: 13 residues. The CDR3 is CASSDQREGLQFF. CDR3 DNA: TGTGCCAGCAGCGACCAGCGGGAGGGCCTGCAGTTCTTC.

The rearrangement links TRBV18 to TRBJ1-2, with no clear D. The CDR3 sequence is 15 residues long. V dropped 2 bases and J dropped 0 bases, with 10 bases sitting between them. Germline lookup yields CDR1 KGHSH and CDR2 LQKENI. The CDR3 loop reads CASSPFTVSNYGYTF. CDR3 nucleotides: TGTGCCAGCTCACCATTTACGGTATCTAACTATGGCTACACCTTC.